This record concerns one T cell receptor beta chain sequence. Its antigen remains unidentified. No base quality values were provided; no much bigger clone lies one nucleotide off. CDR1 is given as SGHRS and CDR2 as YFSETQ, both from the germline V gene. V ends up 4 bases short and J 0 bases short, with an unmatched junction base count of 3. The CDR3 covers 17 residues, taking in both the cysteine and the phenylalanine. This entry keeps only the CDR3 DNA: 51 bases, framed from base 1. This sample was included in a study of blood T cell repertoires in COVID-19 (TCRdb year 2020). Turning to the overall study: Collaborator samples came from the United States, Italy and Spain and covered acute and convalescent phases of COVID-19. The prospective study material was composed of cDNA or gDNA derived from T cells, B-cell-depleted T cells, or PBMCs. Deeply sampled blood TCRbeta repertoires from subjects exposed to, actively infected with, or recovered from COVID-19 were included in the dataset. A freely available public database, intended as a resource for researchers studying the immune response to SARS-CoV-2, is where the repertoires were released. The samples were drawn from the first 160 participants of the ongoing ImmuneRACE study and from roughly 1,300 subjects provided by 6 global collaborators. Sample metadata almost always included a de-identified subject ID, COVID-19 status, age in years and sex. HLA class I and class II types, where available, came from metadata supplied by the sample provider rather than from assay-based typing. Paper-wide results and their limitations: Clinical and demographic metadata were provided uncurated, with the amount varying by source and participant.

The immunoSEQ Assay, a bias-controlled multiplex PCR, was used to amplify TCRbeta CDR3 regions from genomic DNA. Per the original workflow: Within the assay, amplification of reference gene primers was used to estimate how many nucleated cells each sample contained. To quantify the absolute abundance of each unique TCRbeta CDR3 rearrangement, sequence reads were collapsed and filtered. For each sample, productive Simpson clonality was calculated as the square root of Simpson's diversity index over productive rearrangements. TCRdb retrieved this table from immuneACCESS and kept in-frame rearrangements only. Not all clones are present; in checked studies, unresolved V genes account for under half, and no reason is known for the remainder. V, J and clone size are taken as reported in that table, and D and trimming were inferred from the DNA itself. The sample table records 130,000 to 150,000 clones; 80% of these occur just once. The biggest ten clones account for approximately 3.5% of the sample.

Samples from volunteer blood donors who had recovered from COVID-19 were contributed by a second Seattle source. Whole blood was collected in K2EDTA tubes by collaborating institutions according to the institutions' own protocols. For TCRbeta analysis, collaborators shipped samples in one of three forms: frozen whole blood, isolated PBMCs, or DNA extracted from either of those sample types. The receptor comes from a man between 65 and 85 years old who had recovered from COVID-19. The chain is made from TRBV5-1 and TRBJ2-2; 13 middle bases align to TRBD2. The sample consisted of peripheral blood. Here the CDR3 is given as CASSPGLAGANTGELFF. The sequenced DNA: TGCGCCAGCAGCCCTGGACTAGCGGGGGCGAACACCGGGGAGCTGTTTTTT.